This is a list of T cell receptor beta chains from one sample in a study of graft-versus-host responses after intestinal transplantation. TCRdb's copy holds only in-frame clones and misses some; the assay was immunoSEQ multiplex PCR. The data show about 64,000 clones, approximately 92% seen once. Here the sequenced sample was bone marrow, taken approximately 740 days after intestinal transplantation. The receptors originated from a human patient who received an intestinal transplant, so some T cells may come from the graft donor. Each CDR3 is given with its conserved first and last residue. D genes are given only for firm matches. Not every row has a clone size; where given, it reads once, few, many or a size class.

J gene: TRBJ2-3
V gene: TRBV19
D gene: TRBD2
clone size: .
CDR3 DNA: TGTGCCAGTAGTATAGTCGGACTAGCGAACACAGATACGCAGTATTTT
CDR3 protein: CASSIVGLANTDTQYF

J gene: TRBJ2-3
V gene: TRBV28
D gene: TRBD2
clone size: .
CDR3 DNA: TGTGCCAGCAGTTTAACGGGACTAGCCACAGATACGCAGTATTTT
CDR3 protein: CASSLTGLATDTQYF

J gene: TRBJ2-1
V gene: TRBV6-5
D gene: TRBD1
clone size: .
CDR3 DNA: TGTGCCAGCACCCTAGGACAGGGAGGCATCAATGAGCAGTTCTTC
CDR3 protein: CASTLGQGGINEQFF

J gene: TRBJ1-1
V gene: TRBV23-1
D gene: .
clone size: .
CDR3 DNA: TGCGCCAGCAGTCAATCGGGGGTCAAGGGGAACACTGAAGCTTTCTTT
CDR3 protein: CASSQSGVKGNTEAFF

J gene: TRBJ2-1
V gene: TRBV27
D gene: .
clone size: .
CDR3 DNA: TGTGCCAGCAGTTTATCTAGCAGGAGCTCCTACAATGAGCAGTTCTTC
CDR3 protein: CASSLSSRSSYNEQFF

J gene: TRBJ1-2
V gene: TRBV5-4
D gene: .
clone size: .
CDR3 DNA: TGTGCCAGCAGCTCGATCCTACTGACAGGCAACTATGGCTACACCTTC
CDR3 protein: CASSSILLTGNYGYTF

J gene: TRBJ1-2
V gene: TRBV19
D gene: TRBD1
clone size: .
CDR3 DNA: TGTGCCAGTAGTATAGTTCCCCACAGGGGTGCTAACTATGGCTACACCTTC
CDR3 protein: CASSIVPHRGANYGYTF

J gene: TRBJ1-5
V gene: TRBV19
D gene: .
clone size: .
CDR3 DNA: TGTGCCGGACAGTATAGCAATCAGCCCCAGCATTTT
CDR3 protein: CAGQYSNQPQHF

J gene: TRBJ1-2
V gene: TRBV4-2
D gene: .
clone size: .
CDR3 DNA: TGTGCCAGCAGCCAAGGCGAAGGGAGTAACTATGGCTACACCTTC
CDR3 protein: CASSQGEGSNYGYTF

J gene: TRBJ1-6
V gene: TRBV9
D gene: .
clone size: .
CDR3 DNA: TGTGCCAGCAGCTTACGGACAAGCAATTCACCCCTCCACTTT
CDR3 protein: CASSLRTSNSPLHF

J gene: TRBJ2-1
V gene: TRBV5-1
D gene: .
clone size: once
CDR3 DNA: TGCGCCAGCAGCCTCAGGACTGGGGAAACTGAGCAGTTCTTC
CDR3 protein: CASSLRTGETEQFF

J gene: TRBJ1-1
V gene: TRBV6-1
D gene: TRBD1
clone size: .
CDR3 DNA: TGTGCCAGCGGAACAGGGGCCGACACTGAAGCTTTCTTT
CDR3 protein: CASGTGADTEAFF

J gene: TRBJ1-4
V gene: TRBV5-1
D gene: TRBD1
clone size: .
CDR3 DNA: TGCGCCAGCAGCTTGGGGGCCCAGACAGGGACTAATGAAAAACTGTTTTTT
CDR3 protein: CASSLGAQTGTNEKLFF

J gene: TRBJ1-5
V gene: TRBV29-1
D gene: .
clone size: .
CDR3 DNA: TGCAGCGTGGGGGATTTTGACAATCAGCCCCAGCATTTT
CDR3 protein: CSVGDFDNQPQHF

J gene: TRBJ1-2
V gene: TRBV19
D gene: .
clone size: .
CDR3 DNA: TGTGCCAGTAGTACCTCCCTCGGGTCTAACTATGGCTACACCTTC
CDR3 protein: CASSTSLGSNYGYTF

J gene: TRBJ1-2
V gene: TRBV7-3
D gene: TRBD1
clone size: .
CDR3 DNA: TGTGCCAGCATCCAAACCAGGGACAGGGAAGTCTATGGCTACACCTTC
CDR3 protein: CASIQTRDREVYGYTF

J gene: TRBJ1-2
V gene: TRBV27
D gene: .
clone size: .
CDR3 DNA: TGTGCCAGCCGCTTTACAGGAACCTATGGCTACACCTTC
CDR3 protein: CASRFTGTYGYTF

J gene: TRBJ2-3
V gene: TRBV4-1
D gene: .
clone size: .
CDR3 DNA: TGCGCCAGCAGCCAAGTAGGGTCGTTAGATACGCAGTATTTT
CDR3 protein: CASSQVGSLDTQYF

J gene: TRBJ2-4
V gene: TRBV11-2
D gene: .
clone size: few
CDR3 DNA: TGTGCCAGCAGCTTAGGGACGAAACAAAACATTCAGTACTTC
CDR3 protein: CASSLGTKQNIQYF

J gene: TRBJ1-2
V gene: TRBV10-2
D gene: .
clone size: .
CDR3 DNA: TGCGCCAGCAGTGATCTCGGCTATGGCTACACCTTC
CDR3 protein: CASSDLGYGYTF

J gene: TRBJ2-3
V gene: TRBV29-1
D gene: TRBD2
clone size: .
CDR3 DNA: TGCAGCGTTGAAGGGCTAGCGGGAGTAACGACAGATACGCAGTATTTT
CDR3 protein: CSVEGLAGVTTDTQYF

J gene: TRBJ2-5
V gene: TRBV11-2
D gene: .
clone size: .
CDR3 DNA: TGTGCCAGCAGCTTATATCGGAGGGAATCTGAAGAGACCCAGTACTTC
CDR3 protein: CASSLYRRESEETQYF

J gene: TRBJ2-5
V gene: TRBV5-4
D gene: TRBD1
clone size: .
CDR3 DNA: TGTGCCAGCAGCTTACCAGGGGGCGCGGAGACCCAGTACTTC
CDR3 protein: CASSLPGGAETQYF

J gene: TRBJ2-3
V gene: TRBV30
D gene: .
clone size: .
CDR3 DNA: TGTGCCTGGAGTAAGGTGGGAACGAGTGATACGCAGTATTTT
CDR3 protein: CAWSKVGTSDTQYF

J gene: TRBJ2-1
V gene: TRBV7-9
D gene: .
clone size: .
CDR3 DNA: TGTGCCAGCAGCTTACTGGGGCTATCTAGGGATGAGCAGTTCTTC
CDR3 protein: CASSLLGLSRDEQFF

J gene: TRBJ1-1
V gene: TRBV7-2
D gene: .
clone size: .
CDR3 DNA: TGTGCCAGCAGCTTCCGGGGTTTGGACACTGAAGCTTTCTTT
CDR3 protein: CASSFRGLDTEAFF

J gene: TRBJ2-3
V gene: TRBV4-2
D gene: .
clone size: .
CDR3 DNA: TGTGCCAGCAGCTTACGAGCGGATACCCGCACAGATACGCAGTATTTT
CDR3 protein: CASSLRADTRTDTQYF

J gene: TRBJ2-7
V gene: TRBV4-1
D gene: .
clone size: once
CDR3 DNA: TGCGCCAGCAGCCAAGATTCGTCAGGGAGGTCCTACGAGCAGTACTTC
CDR3 protein: CASSQDSSGRSYEQYF

J gene: TRBJ2-7
V gene: TRBV27
D gene: .
clone size: .
CDR3 DNA: TGTGCCAGCAGTTACACAGGGCCGAGGGAGCAGTACTTC
CDR3 protein: CASSYTGPREQYF

J gene: TRBJ2-1
V gene: TRBV5-1
D gene: .
clone size: .
CDR3 DNA: TGCGCCAGCCGTGAGGCCTTTGACAATGAGCAGTTCTTC
CDR3 protein: CASREAFDNEQFF

J gene: TRBJ1-6
V gene: TRBV7-9
D gene: .
clone size: .
CDR3 DNA: TGTGCCAGCAGCTCTGAGGGGGAGCTGGCTACACCCCTCCACTTT
CDR3 protein: CASSSEGELATPLHF

J gene: TRBJ2-5
V gene: TRBV11-2
D gene: TRBD1
clone size: .
CDR3 DNA: TGTGCCAGCAGCCCATGGGACAGGGAAGAGACCCAGTACTTC
CDR3 protein: CASSPWDREETQYF

J gene: TRBJ2-3
V gene: TRBV2
D gene: TRBD2
clone size: .
CDR3 DNA: TGTGCCAGCAGGGGGAGCGGGGGAGGGACAGATACGCAGTATTTT
CDR3 protein: CASRGSGGGTDTQYF

J gene: TRBJ2-7
V gene: TRBV5-1
D gene: .
clone size: .
CDR3 DNA: TGCGCCAGCAGCCGGGACGTCTACGAGCAGTACTTC
CDR3 protein: CASSRDVYEQYF

J gene: TRBJ2-5
V gene: TRBV7-9
D gene: TRBD1
clone size: .
CDR3 DNA: TGTGCCAGCAGCTTAAACAGGGGGGAAGAGACCCAGTACTTC
CDR3 protein: CASSLNRGEETQYF